The source of this TCR beta chain is a study of blood T cell repertoires in COVID-19 (TCRdb year 2020). Describing the broader study: Collaborator samples came from the United States, Italy and Spain and covered acute and convalescent phases of COVID-19. The material from the prospective study consisted of cDNA or gDNA derived from T cells, B-cell-depleted T cells, or PBMCs. The dataset comprised deeply sampled blood TCRbeta repertoires from subjects exposed to, actively infected with, or recovered from COVID-19. A freely available public database, intended as a resource for researchers studying the immune response to SARS-CoV-2, is where the repertoires were released. The samples were drawn from the first 160 participants of the ongoing ImmuneRACE study and from 950 to 1,500 subjects provided by 6 global collaborators. The sample metadata nearly always contained a de-identified subject ID, COVID-19 status, age in years and sex. Where available, HLA class I and class II types were taken from metadata supplied by the sample provider and were not determined by assay-based typing. The study at large found these results: How much clinical and demographic metadata was included differed by source and by participant, and the metadata was provided uncurated.

Collaborating institutions collected whole blood in K2EDTA tubes following their own protocols. For TCRbeta analysis, collaborator samples were shipped as frozen whole blood, as isolated PBMCs, or as DNA extracted from either sample type. The immunoSEQ Assay, a bias-controlled multiplex PCR, was used to amplify TCRbeta CDR3 regions from genomic DNA. The authors' analysis ran thus. The number of nucleated cells in each sample was estimated by amplification of reference gene primers within the assay. To quantify the absolute abundance of each unique TCRbeta CDR3 rearrangement, sequence reads were collapsed and filtered. For each sample, productive Simpson clonality was calculated by taking the square root of Simpson's diversity index across productive rearrangements. The immuneACCESS repertoire file appears here via TCRdb, limited to in-frame rearrangements. These files lack a portion of the clones; in checked studies, under half of the deficit traces to unresolved V genes, and the cause of the others is not known. That table supplies the V and J calls and clone size; D and trimming were determined from the DNA. The sample table records tens of thousands of clones; roughly four fifths of these occur just once. Roughly 10% of the sample is in the top ten clones.

CDR1 WNHNN and CDR2 SYGVQD are derived from the germline V gene (reference sequence). Including the terminal cysteine and phenylalanine, the CDR3 comprises 13 residues. Only the CDR3 DNA is retained, 39 bases long and in frame from the first base. V lost 5 bases and J lost 14 bases, and the count of bases not matched to a germline gene is 12. To note about this clone: No antigen is known for it. No much larger clone exists at a distance of one base, and base qualities are not known.

This receptor was identified in a man in his 60s with acute or convalescent COVID-19. The sequencing input was peripheral blood. The chain is assembled from TRBV10-1 and TRBJ2-1; 7 bases in the middle match TRBD1. In nucleotides, the sequence is TGCGCCAGCAGTCAGGACTTACAGGGGAGTAAGTTCTTC. Translated, this is CASSQDLQGSKFF.